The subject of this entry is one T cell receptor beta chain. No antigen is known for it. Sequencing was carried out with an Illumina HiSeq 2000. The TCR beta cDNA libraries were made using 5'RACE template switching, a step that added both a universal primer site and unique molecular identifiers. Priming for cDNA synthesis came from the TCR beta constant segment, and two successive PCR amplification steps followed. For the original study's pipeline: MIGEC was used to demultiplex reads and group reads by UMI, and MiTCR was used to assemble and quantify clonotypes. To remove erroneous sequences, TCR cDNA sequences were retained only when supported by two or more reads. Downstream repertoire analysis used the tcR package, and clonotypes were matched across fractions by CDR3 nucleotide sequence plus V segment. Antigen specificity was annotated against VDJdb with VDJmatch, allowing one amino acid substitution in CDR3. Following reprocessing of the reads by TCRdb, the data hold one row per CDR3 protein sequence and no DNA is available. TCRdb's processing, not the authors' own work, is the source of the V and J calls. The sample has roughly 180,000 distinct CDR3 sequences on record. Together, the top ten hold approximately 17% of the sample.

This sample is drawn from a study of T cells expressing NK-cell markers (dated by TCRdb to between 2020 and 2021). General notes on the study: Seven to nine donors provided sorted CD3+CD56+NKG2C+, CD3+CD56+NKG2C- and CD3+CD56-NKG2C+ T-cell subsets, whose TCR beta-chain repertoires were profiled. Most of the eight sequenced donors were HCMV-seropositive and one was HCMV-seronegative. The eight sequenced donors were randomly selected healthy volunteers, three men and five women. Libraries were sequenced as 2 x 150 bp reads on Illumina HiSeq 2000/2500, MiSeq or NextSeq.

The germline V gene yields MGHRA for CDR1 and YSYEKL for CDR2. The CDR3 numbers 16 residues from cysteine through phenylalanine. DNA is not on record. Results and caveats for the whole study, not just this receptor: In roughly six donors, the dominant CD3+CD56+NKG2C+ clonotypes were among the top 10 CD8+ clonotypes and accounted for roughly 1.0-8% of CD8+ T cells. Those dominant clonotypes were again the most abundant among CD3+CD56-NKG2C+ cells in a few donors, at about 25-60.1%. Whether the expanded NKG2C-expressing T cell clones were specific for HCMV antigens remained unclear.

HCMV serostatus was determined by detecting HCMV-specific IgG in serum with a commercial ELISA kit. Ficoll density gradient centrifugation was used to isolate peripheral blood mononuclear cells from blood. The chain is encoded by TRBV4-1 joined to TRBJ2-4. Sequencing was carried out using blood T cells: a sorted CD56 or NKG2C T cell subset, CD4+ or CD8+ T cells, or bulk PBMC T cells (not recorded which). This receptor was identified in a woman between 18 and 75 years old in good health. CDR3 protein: CASSAGFVWAKNIQYF.